This T cell receptor beta chain was retrieved from a study of Tregs in tolerant kidney transplant recipients. Overall study: Mixed chimerism was transient after nonmyeloablative marrow transplants from related graft donors.

Before regulatory T cell sorting, thawed PBMCs rested overnight at 37°C in 150 to 250 IU/ml IL-2. V lost 0 bases to trimming and J lost 2 bases; unmatched junction nucleotides: 7. CDR3 length: 18 residues. Germline V CDR1 and CDR2: LNHNV, YYDKDF (reference sequence). Sequencing used immunoSEQ multiplex PCR; TCRdb keeps in-frame clones, though not all of them. The repertoire holds some 74,000 clones, with approximately 90% as singletons. Sample: Tregs from blood, taken before the transplant. The rearrangement uses TRBV15 and TRBJ2-3; 11 nucleotides line up with TRBD2. The TCR sequence derives from a human donor who received a combined kidney and bone marrow transplant. CDR3 loop: CATSRDLGTSGNTDTQYF. The CDR3 DNA follows: TGTGCCACCAGCAGAGATCTTGGGACTAGCGGCAACACAGATACGCAGTATTTT.